The TCR beta chain under discussion was sequenced for a study of T cells in Graves' hyperthyroidism and ophthalmopathy. There are 15 residues in the CDR3. Germline V gene data show CDR1 as KGHDR and CDR2 as SFDVKD. The ends lost 4 bases at V and 4 bases at J; junction bases unmatched: 4. Amplification of TCR beta CDR3 regions was performed using RNA transcripts as template. HTBI primers were used for first-round RT-PCR of the TCR CDR3. From the multiplex PCR reads, TCRdb called clonotypes with MiXCR, one entry per CDR3 protein. The sample has more than 250,000 distinct CDR3 sequences; 13% to 15% are singletons.

The specimen was blood. This receptor was identified in a woman aged 50 to 60 with Graves' hyperthyroidism that later progressed to Graves' ophthalmopathy. The V call is TRBV24-1, the J call TRBJ2-3; TRBD1 matches 10 bases. Written as DNA, the CDR3 is TGTGCCACCAGTGACCCGGGACAGGGGTCAGATACGCAGTATTTT. It codes for CATSDPGQGSDTQYF.